Sequencing of this T cell receptor (beta chain) was carried out in a study of neurological immune-mediated disorders. Study-wide points: The study found the most TCR clonal expansion in HTLV-1-associated myelopathy and the least in multiple sclerosis, below healthy controls. No expanded-clone CDR3 amino acid sequence recurred across subjects, suggesting private TCR-beta repertoires.

TCRdb ran MiXCR on the 5' RACE reads and lists one entry per CDR3 protein. This table has 84,000 or so distinct CDR3 sequences, 13% appearing once. Time point specified: longitudinal time-point 2. 2 million unsorted PBMCs were stored in RNAlater at -80 °C before RNA extraction. Looked up from germline, CDR1 is SQVTM and CDR2 is ANQGSEA. The CDR3 spans 15 residues. V was clipped by 6 bases and J by 0 bases, with 16 bases between them. This clonotype was detected many times. Its matching antigen is unknown. This clonotype originated in a female donor with HTLV-1-associated myelopathy (HAM/TSP). The chain has TRBV29-1 and TRBJ2-3; maybe TRBD2 (6 bases). Material: PBMCs. Written as DNA, the CDR3 is TGCAGCGTGCCCTTGACTAGACCTAGCACAGATACGCAGTATTTT. It specifies CSVPLTRPSTDTQYF.